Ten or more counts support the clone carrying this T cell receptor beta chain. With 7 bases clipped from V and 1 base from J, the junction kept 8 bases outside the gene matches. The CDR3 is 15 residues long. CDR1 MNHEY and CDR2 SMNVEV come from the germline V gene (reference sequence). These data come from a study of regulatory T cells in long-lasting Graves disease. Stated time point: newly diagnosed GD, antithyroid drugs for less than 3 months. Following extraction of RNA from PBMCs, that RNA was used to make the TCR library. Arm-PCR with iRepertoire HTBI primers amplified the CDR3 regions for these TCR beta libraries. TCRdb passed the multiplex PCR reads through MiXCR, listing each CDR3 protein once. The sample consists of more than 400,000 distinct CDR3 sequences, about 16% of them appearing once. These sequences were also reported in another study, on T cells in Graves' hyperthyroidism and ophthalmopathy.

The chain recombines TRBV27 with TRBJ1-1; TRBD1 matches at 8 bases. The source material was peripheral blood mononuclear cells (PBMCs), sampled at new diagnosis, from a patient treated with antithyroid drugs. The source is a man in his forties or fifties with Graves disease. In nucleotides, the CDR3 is TGTGCCAGCACCCGGACAGGGCCATGGAACACTGAAGCTTTCTTT. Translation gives CASTRTGPWNTEAFF.